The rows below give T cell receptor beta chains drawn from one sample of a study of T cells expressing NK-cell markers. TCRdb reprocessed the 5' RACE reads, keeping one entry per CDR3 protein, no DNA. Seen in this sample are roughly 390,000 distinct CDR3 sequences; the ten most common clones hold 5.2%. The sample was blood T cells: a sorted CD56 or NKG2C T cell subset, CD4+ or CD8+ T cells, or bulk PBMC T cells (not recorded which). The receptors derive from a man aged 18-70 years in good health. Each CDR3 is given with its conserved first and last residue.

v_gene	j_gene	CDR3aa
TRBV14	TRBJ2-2	CASSPQNINTGELFF
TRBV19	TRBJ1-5	CASSIMWGSNQPQHF
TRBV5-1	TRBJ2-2	CASSGRTSGAGELFF
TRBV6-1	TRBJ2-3	CASSPSTGRTDTQYF
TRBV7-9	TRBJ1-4	CASSDWKSTNEKLFF
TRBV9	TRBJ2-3	CASSVSGQGTDTQYF
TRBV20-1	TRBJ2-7	CSARRWERGVYEQYF
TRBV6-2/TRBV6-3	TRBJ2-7	CASSPPSGQGPYEQYF
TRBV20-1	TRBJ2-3	CSARTGELFTDTQYF
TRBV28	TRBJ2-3	CASRAGVIDTQYF
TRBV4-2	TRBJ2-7	CASSQEVDRGREQYF
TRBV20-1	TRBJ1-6	CSARGQGKEVSYNSPLHF
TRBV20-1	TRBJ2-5	CSARIQGGLQETQYF